This TCR beta chain derives from a study of blood T cell repertoires in COVID-19. Study-level information: PBMCs, B-cell-depleted T cells, or T cells were the source of the cDNA or gDNA that made up the material.

This CDR3 has 16 amino acids. Measured with immunoSEQ multiplex PCR; TCRdb has only the in-frame clones, and not every one. The sample shows 150,000 to 200,000 clones, over 80% of them seen only once. The TCR comes from a man aged 65 to 85 who had recovered from COVID-19. The sample taken for sequencing was peripheral blood. The J gene is TRBJ2-4, the V gene TRBV21-1; no DNA check was done on the table's D call, TRBD2. TRBV21-1 has pseudogene status. CDR3 loop: CASSRQGGVAKNIQYF. The CDR3, as DNA: TGTGCCAGCAGCAGACAAGGAGGTGTAGCCAAAAACATTCAGTACTTC.